This entry features one TCR beta chain sequence. Its matching antigen is unknown. The data were taken from a study of T cell responses to AZD1222 COVID-19 vaccine. General observations from the study: Spike-spanning, vaccine-associated CD4 TCRs were dominant at 160-218 and 743-854.

Pooled in the analysis were second doses at about 4 or about 12 weeks. V was clipped by 2 bases and J by 7 bases, with 14 bases between them. Germline V lookup: CDR1 SGHAT, CDR2 FQNNGV. This CDR3 region has 14 residues. The repertoire was sequenced with immunoSEQ multiplex PCR; TCRdb's copy has only in-frame clones and lacks some. The table includes roughly 80,000 clones, 75% to 95% detected once. The receptor comes from an adult who received the AZD1222 COVID-19 vaccine. The source material was peripheral blood, sampled 28 days after the second AZD1222 dose. The rearrangement uses TRBV11-2 and TRBJ1-1; D might be TRBD1 (5 bases). As DNA, the CDR3 is TGTGCCAGCAGCTTACCGGGACGGGTAATTGAAGCTTTCTTT. It encodes CASSLPGRVIEAFF.